The clone carrying this TCR beta chain counts as medium-sized (0.01 to 0.1%). Its target is unknown. The entry originates in a study of CD4 T cells in relation to SARS-CoV-2 and coronaviruses. Across the whole study: ViraFEST: approximately 10-day antigen culture of PBMCs, then TCR beta CDR3 sequencing.

The CDR3 extends over 13 amino acids. V lost 2 bases, J lost 2 bases, and 7 bases lay in between. Germline values: CDR1 KGHSH, CDR2 LQKENI. Unexposed donor CD4+ T cells date from about 2010-2019, before the COVID-19 pandemic. After about 10 days of culture, CD4+ T cells were isolated. As cell numbers allowed, unexposed-donor CD4+ T cells faced SARS-CoV-2 S/N and four cold-coronavirus spikes. Study outcomes and limitations: Crossreactive clones expanded significantly less to SARS-CoV-2 than monoreactive clones.

The method was immunoSEQ multiplex PCR; TCRdb's version includes in-frame clones alone and lacks a portion of them. The sample has roughly 25,000 clones, more than 60% seen once. The source material was CD4+ T cells from PBMCs, cultured in vitro. The chain couples TRBV18 to TRBJ2-7, with D tentatively TRBD1 or TRBD2 (5 bases each). The receptor was isolated from a human donor in good health. CDR3 bases: TGTGCCAGCTCACCAGGGGGACCCTACGAGCAGTACTTC. The encoded protein is CASSPGGPYEQYF.